The text below deals with one TCR beta chain. Its antigen is still unknown. These data are taken from a study of cytomegalovirus exposure and HLA in healthy donors. Study-wide findings and caveats: In vitro assays verified that three CMV-associated chains recognized CMV antigens specifically.

Sequencing used immunoSEQ multiplex PCR; TCRdb keeps in-frame clones, though not all of them. The sample lists roughly 80,000 clones; 94% were seen once. This CDR3 contains 15 residues. V was clipped by 5 bases and J by 5 bases; unmatched bases: 12. Germline lookup yields CDR1 PRHDT and CDR2 FYEKMQ (reference sequence). The clonotype comes from a woman aged 18-29 years in good health and CMV-seropositive. The sequencing input was PBMCs. The rearrangement uses TRBV13 and TRBJ2-7; 7 bases are shared with TRBD1. DNA for the CDR3: TGTGCCAGCAGCGCCCTTACAGGGGCGGTGGACGAGCAGTACTTC. Translation gives CASSALTGAVDEQYF.